What follows describes a single T cell receptor (beta chain). Its cognate antigen is unknown. Some clones are missing from TCRdb's copy, which holds only in-frame ones; the method was immunoSEQ multiplex PCR. The sample records some 170,000 clones, about 90% being singletons. The sample belongs to a study of T cell responses to AZD1222 COVID-19 vaccine. Study-wide results and caveats: Sampling that yielded the repertoires occurred only after the peak T cell response. Females outnumbered males among donors, who were mostly white British; clonal diversity was possibly underestimated.

Trimming removed 0 bases at V and 10 bases at J, with 14 bases between. The CDR3 is made up of 15 amino acids. Germline lookup yields CDR1 SGDLS and CDR2 YYNGEE. The material was peripheral blood, obtained 28 days after the second dose of the MenACWY control vaccine. This chain joins TRBV9 and TRBJ1-6; TRBD1 might be the D (5 bases). This clonotype originated in an adult who received the MenACWY meningococcal vaccine as a control. CDR3 in amino acids: CASSVEGRAGSPLHF. The CDR3 region has the DNA TGTGCCAGCAGCGTAGAGGGGAGGGCGGGATCACCCCTCCACTTT. Supplemented by reference TRBV9 and TRBJ1-6, the full variable domain reads DSGVTQTPKHLITATGQRVTLRCSPRSGDLSVYWYQQSLDQGLQFLIQYYNGEERAKGNILERFSAQQFPDLHSELNLSSLELGDSALYFCASSVEGRAGSPLHFGNGTRLTVT.